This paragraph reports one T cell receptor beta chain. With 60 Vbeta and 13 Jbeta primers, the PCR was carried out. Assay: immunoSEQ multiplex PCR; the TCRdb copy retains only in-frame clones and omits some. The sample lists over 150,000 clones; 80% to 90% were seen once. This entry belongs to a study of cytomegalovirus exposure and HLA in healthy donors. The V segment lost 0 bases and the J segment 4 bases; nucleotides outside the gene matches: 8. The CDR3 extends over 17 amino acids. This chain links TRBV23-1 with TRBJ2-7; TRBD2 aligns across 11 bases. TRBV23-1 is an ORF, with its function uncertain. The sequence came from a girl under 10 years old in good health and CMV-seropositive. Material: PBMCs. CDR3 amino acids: CASSQSPTSGGAYEQYF. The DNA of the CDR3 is TGCGCCAGCAGTCAATCGCCCACTAGCGGGGGAGCATACGAGCAGTACTTC.